These 28 T cell receptor beta chains came from one sample sequenced in a study of blood T cell repertoires in COVID-19. Method: immunoSEQ multiplex PCR; TCRdb's copy keeps in-frame clones and lacks some. The sample holds over 200,000 clones, 80% seen once. The sample taken for sequencing was peripheral blood. All receptors derive from a human donor in a cohort sampled during active COVID-19.

The chain couples TRBV5-4 to TRBJ1-3; D is unclear. Trimming cost V 2 bases and J 4 bases, with 4 bases left between them. The CDR3 contains 12 residues. Germline V gene sequence: CDR1 SGHNT, CDR2 YYREEE (reference sequence). The CDR3 bases are TGTGCCAGCAGCTTATCGGGAAACACCATATATTTT. It translates to CASSLSGNTIYF.

CDR3 in amino acids: CASSFTPPGQPNYGYTF. The DNA for the CDR3 is TGTGCCAGCAGCTTCACCCCCCCGGGACAGCCAAACTATGGCTACACCTTC. The V call is TRBV7-9, the J call TRBJ1-2, with TRBD1 matching over 7 bases. Trimming took 3 bases from V and 2 from J; bases not matched to a gene: 12. The V gene's germline CDR1 is SEHNR and CDR2 FQNEAQ (reference sequence). CDR3 length equals 17 residues. The full variable domain, completed using reference TRBV7-9 and TRBJ1-2, is DTGVSQNPRHKITKRGQNVTFRCDPISEHNRLYWYRQTLGQGPEFLTYFQNEAQLEKSRLLSDRFSAERPKGSFSTLEIQRTEQGDSAMYLCASSFTPPGQPNYGYTFGSGTRLTVV.

The chain recombines TRBV6-1 with TRBJ1-3; D perhaps matches TRBD1 (6 bases). V lost 0 bases to trimming and J lost 6 bases, with 15 bases between them. CDR3 size: 16 residues. Germline V lookup: CDR1 MNHNS, CDR2 SASEGT. This chain's CDR3 is CASSEAGGLFENTIYF. CDR3 sequence (DNA): TGTGCCAGCAGTGAAGCCGGGGGGCTTTTTGAAAACACCATATATTTT.

The chain couples TRBV5-1 to TRBJ2-3; D possibly corresponds to TRBD2 (6 bases). The V gene lost 1 base and the J gene lost 1 base, with 13 bases spanning the gap. Germline assignment: CDR1 SGHRS and CDR2 YFSETQ. CDR3 size: 16 residues. CDR3 coding DNA: TGCGCCAGCAGCTTGCGGACTTGGGGGGGCACAGATACGCAGTATTTT. It codes for CASSLRTWGGTDTQYF.

The CDR3 nucleotides read TGTGCCAGTAGTACAATCCTAAATAGTTGGACTGAAGCTTTCTTT. Residues: CASSTILNSWTEAFF. The chain combines TRBV19 with TRBJ1-1; D gene unclear. Deletions cut 4 bases from V and 5 bases from J, with 17 bases between. In germline, CDR1 is LNHDA, CDR2 SQIVND (reference sequence). The CDR3 runs 15 residues.

The genes are TRBV4-3 and TRBJ2-7, with 9 bases aligning to TRBD1. The trim removed 0 bases at V and 4 bases at J, leaving 10 bases unmatched. This CDR3 contains 17 residues. Germline CDR1 is LGHNA and CDR2 is YSLEER. The CDR3, as DNA: TGCGCCAGCAGCCAAGATTCCGGTCGGGGACAGGGTTACGAGCAGTACTTC. This gives the protein CASSQDSGRGQGYEQYF.

The V gene is TRBV19, the J gene TRBJ2-1; 7 nucleotides line up with TRBD2. V lost 3 bases to trimming and J lost 6 bases; unmatched junction nucleotides: 14. This CDR3 contains 17 residues. Germline V lookup: CDR1 LNHDA, CDR2 SQIVND (reference sequence). The CDR3: CASSIRAGAKVFNEQFF. In nucleotides, the CDR3 is TGTGCCAGTAGTATCAGGGCGGGAGCGAAGGTTTTCAATGAGCAGTTCTTC.

The gene calls are TRBV7-3 and TRBJ2-1, with 7 bases aligning to TRBD2. The CDR3 contains 15 residues. Trimming removed 4 bases from V and 7 bases from J; junction bases left unmatched: 10. The V gene's germline CDR1 is SGHTA and CDR2 FQGTGA. CDR3 loop: CASSSPGGRTNEQFF. The DNA for the CDR3 is TGTGCCAGCAGCTCCCCAGGCGGGAGAACGAATGAGCAGTTCTTC.

This sequence joins TRBV5-5 and TRBJ2-1; 10 bases align to TRBD2. The CDR3 totals 20 residues. Germline V lookup: CDR1 SGHKS, CDR2 YYEKEE (reference sequence). With 1 base clipped from V and 0 bases from J, the junction kept 13 bases outside the gene matches. The CDR3 spells CASSLRSLAGAVSSYNEQFF. The DNA for the CDR3 is TGTGCCAGCAGCTTGAGAAGTCTAGCGGGAGCAGTAAGCTCCTACAATGAGCAGTTCTTC.

There are a few counts of this clone. The rearrangement joins TRBV4-1 to TRBJ2-7; D may be TRBD2 (5 bases). This CDR3 has 16 residues. Germline V gene sequence: CDR1 MGHRA, CDR2 YSYEKL. The V end lost 4 bases, the J end lost 2 bases, and 18 bases lay between the germline ends. The CDR3: CASSPSVGSHPYEQYF. The CDR3, as DNA: TGCGCCAGCAGCCCCTCCGTTGGGAGTCATCCCTACGAGCAGTACTTC.

This clone was found a few times. The CDR3 here is CASSPGGELFF. The DNA for the CDR3 is TGTGCCAGCAGCCCCGGGGGGGAACTGTTTTTT. J is TRBJ1-4 and V is TRBV6-5; tentative D call: TRBD1 (5 bases). Trimming removed 6 bases at V and 12 bases at J, with 11 bases between. Germline V lookup: CDR1 MNHEY, CDR2 SVGAGI. The CDR3 runs to 11 residues.

The sample holds a few counts of this clone. Other nucleotide sequences in the sample specify the same CDR3. The chain has TRBV5-1 and TRBJ1-3; D gene unclear. CDR3 length: 14 residues. Germline assignment: CDR1 SGHRS and CDR2 YFSETQ. Trimming took off 0 bases at V and 2 bases at J, with 6 bases between the two ends. CDR3 residues: CASSLGQAGNTIYF. The CDR3 region has the DNA TGCGCCAGCAGCTTGGGGCAAGCTGGAAACACCATATATTTT. Based on the CDR3 plus reference TRBV5-1 and TRBJ1-3, the full variable domain is KAGVTQTPRYLIKTRGQQVTLSCSPISGHRSVSWYQQTPGQGLQFLFEYFSETQRNKGNFPGRFSGRQFSNSRSEMNVSTLELGDSALYLCASSLGQAGNTIYFGEGSWLTVV.

This chain joins TRBV11-2 and TRBJ2-3, with 7 nucleotides matching TRBD2. This CDR3 has 17 residues. Losses at the gene ends were 1 base for V and 6 bases for J; bases not matched to a gene: 13. Germline V gene lookup returns CDR1 SGHAT and CDR2 FQNNGV. CDR3 nucleotide sequence: TGTGCCAGCAGCTTAGGGTTGGCTAGCGGAGGACCGGATACGCAGTATTTT. Protein sequence: CASSLGLASGGPDTQYF.

The chain has TRBV9 and TRBJ2-2; 8 positions match TRBD2. Germline values: CDR1 SGDLS, CDR2 YYNGEE. The CDR3 contains 17 residues. The V segment lost 2 bases and the J segment 3 bases; nucleotides outside the gene matches: 9. The CDR3 coding sequence is TGTGCCAGCAGCGTCCCCGGTAGCGGGGCCTACACCGGGGAGCTGTTTTTT. As protein: CASSVPGSGAYTGELFF.

The rearrangement links TRBV19 to TRBJ2-7; D is unresolved. Germline V CDR1 and CDR2: LNHDA, SQIVND (reference sequence). There are 14 residues in the CDR3. V shed 5 bases and J shed 3 bases, with 14 bases lying between them. The CDR3, as DNA: TGTGCCAGTAGTGCTCGGTCCAGGAACTACGAGCAGTACTTC. Its translation is CASSARSRNYEQYF.

This chain uses TRBV7-2 with TRBJ2-6; 9 bases agree with TRBD1. The CDR3 is made up of 16 amino acids. V dropped 3 bases and J dropped 3; count of bases not matched to a gene: 3. Germline loops: CDR1 SGHTA, CDR2 FQGNSA. The CDR3 DNA sequence: TGTGCCAGCAGCTTGACAGGGGGGTTTGGGGCCAACGTCCTGACTTTC. Amino acid sequence: CASSLTGGFGANVLTF. The complete variable domain, with remaining parts taken from reference TRBV7-2 and TRBJ2-6, reads GAGVSQSPSNKVTEKGKDVELRCDPISGHTALYWYRQSLGQGLEFLIYFQGNSAPDKSGLPSDRFSAERTGGSVSTLTIQRTQQEDSAVYLCASSLTGGFGANVLTFGAGSRLTVL.

This chain links TRBV28 with TRBJ2-7; 9 nucleotides agree with TRBD1. The CDR3 has 17 residues. The germline V gene has CDR1 MDHEN and CDR2 SYDVKM. Germline trimming cut 6 bases from V and 0 bases from J; bases unmatched to any gene: 12. The CDR3 loop is CASRPPLPGQGSYEQYF. The CDR3 DNA reads as TGTGCCAGCAGGCCCCCACTACCGGGACAGGGCTCCTACGAGCAGTACTTC.

In this sample, this clone turned up once. J is TRBJ1-2 and V is TRBV4-3; tentatively, D is TRBD1 (6 bases). Germline assignment: CDR1 LGHNA and CDR2 YSLEER. CDR3 length: 16 residues. The V gene lost 1 base and the J gene lost 4 bases, with 16 bases spanning the gap. The CDR3 reads CASSQGWETGGYGYTF. The CDR3, as DNA: TGCGCCAGCAGCCAAGGCTGGGAGACAGGAGGCTATGGCTACACCTTC.

The chain combines TRBV10-3 with TRBJ2-5; possible D gene TRBD1, 6 bases. The CDR3 is 13 residues long. V lost 11 bases, J lost 7 bases, and 20 bases lay in between. Germline assignment: CDR1 ENHRY and CDR2 SYGVKD. CDR3 sequence (DNA): TGTGCCGGTGGGGGCCAACTAGTAGGGACCCAGTACTTC. Encoded protein: CAGGGQLVGTQYF.

This chain joins TRBV5-1 and TRBJ1-1; 9 positions match TRBD1. The CDR3 consists of 16 residues. CDR1 and CDR2 (germline): SGHRS, YFSETQ. Trimming took 0 bases from V and 1 from J; bases not matched to a gene: 4. The CDR3 DNA reads TGCGCCAGCAGCTTGGCCGGGACAGGGTGGAACACTGAAGCTTTCTTT. As protein: CASSLAGTGWNTEAFF.

The rearrangement links TRBV6-2 or TRBV6-3 to TRBJ1-5; unclear D gene. V was clipped by 2 bases and J by 4 bases, with 9 bases between them. The CDR3 has 14 residues. The germline V gene has CDR1 MNHEY and CDR2 SVGEGT. CDR3 sequence: CASSYIPGNQPQHF. Written as DNA, the CDR3 is TGTGCCAGCAGTTACATCCCGGGGAATCAGCCCCAGCATTTT.

Points on this clone: The same CDR3 can be traced to other DNA sequences in this sample. This rearrangement joins TRBV18 to TRBJ2-7, with TRBD2 identical over 7 bases. This CDR3 is built from 12 residues. V dropped 2 bases and J dropped 5; count of bases not matched to a gene: 0. Per the germline V gene, CDR1 is KGHSH and CDR2 is LQKENI. CDR3 protein: CASSPGGDEQYF. CDR3 nucleotides: TGTGCCAGCTCACCAGGGGGGGACGAGCAGTACTTC.

This sequence joins TRBV18 and TRBJ1-6, with 7 bases that match TRBD1. Germline V gene lookup returns CDR1 KGHSH and CDR2 LQKENI. CDR3 size: 14 residues. V was pared by 2 bases and J by 7 bases, with 2 bases of the junction left unmatched. In nucleotides, the CDR3 is TGTGCCAGCTCACCAACAGGGGAAAATTCACCCCTCCACTTT. Encoded protein: CASSPTGENSPLHF.

V and J are TRBV21-1 and TRBJ2-3; the table's D gene call, TRBD2, was not cross checked with the DNA. TRBV21-1 is an annotated pseudogene. There are 16 residues in the CDR3. Here the CDR3 DNA reads TGTGCCAGCACCCCATGGGGGGGGCGAAGGACAGATACGCAGTATTTT. This translates into CASTPWGGRRTDTQYF.

This chain links TRBV7-9 with TRBJ1-5; 10 positions agree with TRBD1. With 6 bases clipped from V and 5 bases from J, the junction kept 7 bases outside the gene matches. The CDR3 is made up of 15 amino acids. The germline CDR1 and CDR2 sequences are SEHNR and FQNEAQ (reference sequence). For the CDR3, the DNA is TGTGCCAGCAGTGACAGGGGGCAACGGGATCAGCCCCAGCATTTT. It codes for CASSDRGQRDQPQHF.

This clone was seen only once. The chain joins TRBV9 to TRBJ2-1; TRBD2 agrees at 8 bases. Losses at the gene ends were 3 bases for V and 2 bases for J; bases not matched to a gene: 7. The germline V gene encodes CDR1 SGDLS and CDR2 YYNGEE. CDR3 length: 16 amino acids. The CDR3 spells CASSGITSGTYNEQFF. The DNA for the CDR3 is TGTGCCAGCAGCGGAATCACTAGCGGAACCTACAATGAGCAGTTCTTC.

This clone showed up just a few times. This chain uses TRBV27 with TRBJ2-7; 9 bases match TRBD2. The germline CDR1 and CDR2 sequences are MNHEY and SMNVEV (reference sequence). The CDR3 totals 16 residues. Trimming at V came to 6 bases and at J to 3 bases, leaving 12 bases not matched to a gene. The CDR3 bases are TGTGCCAGCAGCTATAGCGGGAGAGGATTCTACTACGAGCAGTACTTC. Amino acids: CASSYSGRGFYYEQYF.

This chain joins TRBV6-5 and TRBJ1-1, with 10 bases matching TRBD1. The CDR3 sequence is 15 residues long. Germline loops: CDR1 MNHEY, CDR2 SVGAGI. The junction had 3 bases not matched to a gene; V was cut back by 4 bases and J by 1 base. The CDR3 region is CASSFDRGRNTEAFF. The CDR3 DNA sequence: TGTGCCAGCAGTTTTGACAGGGGGCGGAACACTGAAGCTTTCTTT.